This TCR beta chain was identified in a study of cytomegalovirus exposure and HLA in healthy donors. A multiplex PCR was run with 60 Vbeta primers and 13 Jbeta primers. Clones were sequenced by immunoSEQ multiplex PCR, and TCRdb holds only the in-frame ones, with some missing. The sample lists 55,000 to 80,000 clones, around 80% occurring once. Whole-study results and caveats: Accounts indicate the classifier identified cytomegalovirus status with strong specificity and sensitivity. It was 150 to 200 TCR beta chains that were listed as cytomegalovirus-associated. Presence/absence analysis assumed near-uniform sequencing depth across donors.

This clone was picked up one time. Its antigen is as yet unknown. What was sequenced was PBMCs. This TCR derives from a man aged 18 to 30 in good health and CMV-seronegative.

The CDR3 DNA reads TGTGCCAGCAGAAGGCCTCGGGGGGACTCTGGGGCCAACGTCCTGACTTTC. This gives the protein CASRRPRGDSGANVLTF. The V and J genes are TRBV7-9 and TRBJ2-6; 7 bases agree with TRBD2. The V segment lost 6 bases and the J segment 0 bases; nucleotides outside the gene matches: 8. In germline, CDR1 is SEHNR, CDR2 FQNEAQ (reference sequence). The CDR3 contains 17 residues.